Listed below are T cell receptor beta chains from one sample, sequenced in a study of PD-1 blockade in mismatch repair-deficient tumors. This table comes from immunoSEQ multiplex PCR, and its TCRdb copy is limited to in-frame clones, with some not included. The sample yields over 60,000 clones, 70% to 90% seen once. This material consisted of peripheral blood, taken 52 weeks after starting pembrolizumab. The receptors here all came from an adult with mismatch repair-deficient cancer. CDR3s include the opening cysteine and the closing phenylalanine or tryptophan. A D gene is named only where the DNA matches it firmly. The listing skips clone size in some rows; elsewhere it reads once, few, many or a size class.

D: NA; size: NA; length: 14; V: TRBV9; J: TRBJ2-5; DNA: TGTGCCAGCAGCCCGTCCGTGAGACAAGAGACCCAGTACTTC; CDR3: CASSPSVRQETQYF
D: TRBD1; size: NA; length: 16; V: TRBV19; J: TRBJ2-2; DNA: TGTGCCAGTAGCCCGCCCGGGACAGGGTACACCGGGGAGCTGTTTTTT; CDR3: CASSPPGTGYTGELFF
D: NA; size: few; length: 14; V: TRBV18; J: TRBJ2-1; DNA: TGTGCCAGCTCACCATCGGCGGCCGACAATGAGCAGTTCTTC; CDR3: CASSPSAADNEQFF
D: TRBD1; size: NA; length: 14; V: TRBV28; J: TRBJ2-5; DNA: TGTGCCAGCAGTTCCGACAGGGGGCATGAGACCCAGTACTTC; CDR3: CASSSDRGHETQYF
D: TRBD2; size: NA; length: 17; V: TRBV7-2; J: TRBJ2-1; DNA: TGTGCCAGCAGCCCCGAGGGTGTGCGGGAGGGCCTACGAGAGCAGTTCTTC; CDR3: CASSPEGVREGLREQFF
D: TRBD1; size: NA; length: 15; V: TRBV6-5; J: TRBJ1-1; DNA: TGTGCCAGCAGTATGGGGACAGGGGGGAACACTGAAGCTTTCTTT; CDR3: CASSMGTGGNTEAFF
D: TRBD2; size: NA; length: 16; V: TRBV28; J: TRBJ2-7; DNA: TGTGCCAGCAGTTTTCGGTGGCGGGAGGGAACCTACGAGCAGTACTTC; CDR3: CASSFRWREGTYEQYF
D: TRBD2; size: NA; length: 16; V: TRBV6-1; J: TRBJ2-7; DNA: TGTGCCAGCAGTGATCCACTAGCGGTTCCTTCCTACGAGCAGTACTTC; CDR3: CASSDPLAVPSYEQYF
D: TRBD1; size: NA; length: 18; V: TRBV10-1; J: TRBJ1-5; DNA: TGCGCCAGCAGTGCCGGGACAGGCCCCGGTGTCGGCAATCAGCCCCAGCATTTT; CDR3: CASSAGTGPGVGNQPQHF
D: NA; size: NA; length: 14; V: TRBV25-1; J: TRBJ1-4; DNA: TGTGCCACCTCCAATGTGGGTGCTAACGGTGGACTGTTTTTT; CDR3: CATSNVGANGGLFF
D: NA; size: NA; length: 17; V: TRBV28; J: TRBJ1-5; DNA: TGTGCCAGCAGTTTATCCTGGGGAACCGTTAGCAATCAGCCCCAGCATTTT; CDR3: CASSLSWGTVSNQPQHF
D: TRBD1; size: NA; length: 17; V: TRBV4-3; J: TRBJ2-2; DNA: TGCGCCAGCAGCCTAATGCCGACAGGGGCGAACACCGGGGAGCTGTTTTTT; CDR3: CASSLMPTGANTGELFF
D: NA; size: NA; length: 14; V: TRBV27; J: TRBJ2-3; DNA: TGTGCCAGCCAAGACAGGGGAGGGGAAGATACGCAGTATTTT; CDR3: CASQDRGGEDTQYF
D: NA; size: once; length: 12; V: TRBV30; J: TRBJ1-1; DNA: TGTGCCTGGAGTCGGGGTTACACTGAAGCTTTCTTT; CDR3: CAWSRGYTEAFF
D: TRBD1; size: NA; length: 14; V: TRBV7-9; J: TRBJ1-2; DNA: TGTGCCAGCACCAACAGGGGCGCAAACTATGGCTACACCTTC; CDR3: CASTNRGANYGYTF
D: NA; size: NA; length: 15; V: TRBV6-1; J: TRBJ2-3; DNA: TGTGCCAGCAGTGGGGCTGTTGTGGGTTCGGATACGCAGTATTTT; CDR3: CASSGAVVGSDTQYF
D: NA; size: NA; length: 16; V: TRBV10-1; J: TRBJ2-7; DNA: TGCGCCAGCAGTGACCACGGACAACCTGGAACCTACGAGCAGTACTTC; CDR3: CASSDHGQPGTYEQYF